These 22 T cell receptor beta chains originate from one sample sequenced in a study of blood T cell repertoires in COVID-19. Here immunoSEQ multiplex PCR was the method, and the copy in TCRdb shows in-frame clones only, minus some. This table holds approximately 200,000 clones, about 82% found once. Sequencing was performed on PBMCs or T cells enriched from blood (not recorded which). These receptors originate from a woman between 25 and 40 years old who had recovered from COVID-19.

Here the CDR3 DNA reads TGTGCCAGCAGCGCATCGGAGCTAGCGGCCTACGAGCAGTACTTC. As protein: CASSASELAAYEQYF. The chain couples TRBV7-2 to TRBJ2-7; 7 bases are a match to TRBD2. The CDR3 runs to 15 residues. Trimming cost V 5 bases and J 2 bases; bases outside gene matches: 9. Germline CDR1 SGHTA, CDR2 FQGNSA.

The rearrangement links TRBV27 to TRBJ2-7, with a tentative D call TRBD1 (5 bases). The V end lost 1 base, the J end lost 5 bases, and 9 bases lay between the germline ends. Germline V gives CDR1 MNHEY, CDR2 SMNVEV (reference sequence). The CDR3 is made up of 13 amino acids. CDR3 sequence: CASSLFFRDEQYF. DNA for the CDR3: TGTGCCAGCAGTTTATTCTTCAGGGACGAGCAGTACTTC.

The rearrangement joins TRBV28 to TRBJ1-6, with D maybe TRBD1 (6 bases). Trimming removed 6 bases at V and 5 bases at J, with 17 bases between. Germline V gene lookup returns CDR1 MDHEN and CDR2 SYDVKM. The CDR3 runs 16 residues. The CDR3, as DNA: TGTGCCAGCAGGGAGCCAGGGGTTGGGAATAATTCACCCCTCCACTTT. This sequence encodes CASREPGVGNNSPLHF.

V gene TRBV2 combines with J gene TRBJ1-5; weak D call: TRBD1 (6 bases). Germline V gene lookup returns CDR1 SNHLY and CDR2 FYNNEI. The CDR3 extends over 13 amino acids. V lost 7 bases to trimming and J lost 15 bases, with 22 bases between them. The CDR3 spells CASKGDTDLSLHF. For the CDR3, the DNA is TGTGCCAGCAAGGGGGACACCGACCTGAGTTTGCATTTT.

The J gene is TRBJ1-2, the V gene TRBV10-1, with 10 bases identical to TRBD1. The trim removed 4 bases at V and 8 bases at J, leaving 7 bases unmatched. The CDR3 is 14 amino acids. Germline V gives CDR1 WNHNN, CDR2 SYGVQD (reference sequence). DNA for the CDR3: TGCGCCAGCAGTGGGGACAGGGGACGTAGCGGCTACACCTTC. Residues: CASSGDRGRSGYTF.

The chain recombines TRBV5-5 with TRBJ1-3, with D maybe TRBD1 (5 bases). The CDR3 consists of 14 residues. Trimming removed 5 bases at V and 2 bases at J, with 11 bases between. The germline gives CDR1 SGHKS, CDR2 YYEKEE (reference sequence). CDR3 protein: CASRIGGAGNTIYF. The CDR3 nucleotides read TGTGCCAGCAGAATCGGGGGAGCTGGAAACACCATATATTTT.

The chain couples TRBV27 to TRBJ1-2; 7 bases agree with TRBD1. This CDR3 comprises 16 residues. V lost 6 bases and J lost 4; bases outside the gene matches: 14. Looked up from germline, CDR1 is MNHEY and CDR2 is SMNVEV (reference sequence). The CDR3 coding sequence is TGTGCCAGCAGCGGGACAGCGTCCCTCCCTATCTATGGCTACACCTTC. Translation: CASSGTASLPIYGYTF.

This chain links TRBV28 with TRBJ1-2; the match to TRBD1 covers 8 bases. Germline CDR1 MDHEN, CDR2 SYDVKM. This CDR3 region has 12 residues. V trimming: 2 bases; J trimming: 8 bases; junction bases outside the gene matches: 1. In DNA, the CDR3 is TGTGCCAGCAGTTTACAGGGGGCCGGCTACACCTTC. Amino acids: CASSLQGAGYTF.

The rearrangement uses TRBV5-4 and TRBJ1-1; TRBD1 agrees at 8 bases. The CDR3 has 14 residues. With V trimmed by 3 bases and J by 3 bases, 4 bases remained unmatched. In germline, CDR1 is SGHNT, CDR2 YYREEE (reference sequence). The CDR3 nucleotides are TGTGCCAGCAGCTCGACAGGGGCCCACACTGAAGCTTTCTTT. It codes for CASSSTGAHTEAFF.

The rearrangement uses TRBV2 and TRBJ2-5, with no clear D. V was cut by 2 bases and J by 2 bases, with 6 bases left in between. The CDR3 covers 13 residues. Germline assignment: CDR1 SNHLY and CDR2 FYNNEI. As DNA, the CDR3 is TGTGCCAGCAGTGAAATCAGGCAAGAGACCCAGTACTTC. Its translation is CASSEIRQETQYF. Full variable domain (missing parts from reference TRBV2 and TRBJ2-5): EPEVTQTPSHQVTQMGQEVILRCVPISNHLYFYWYRQILGQKVEFLVSFYNNEISEKSEIFDDQFSVERPDGSNFTLKIRSTKLEDSAMYFCASSEIRQETQYFGPGTRLLVL.

The chain is built from TRBV24-1 and TRBJ1-6; the D gene is possibly TRBD1 (5 bases). The CDR3 has 15 residues. V was pared by 4 bases and J by 8 bases, with 14 bases between. The germline CDR1 and CDR2 sequences are KGHDR and SFDVKD. CDR3 sequence (DNA): TGTGCCACCAGTGACCTGAGGGGAGGGGATTCACCCCTCCACTTT. This codes for CATSDLRGGDSPLHF.

V gene TRBV11-2 combines with J gene TRBJ2-7, with D possibly TRBD1 on 6 matching bases. The CDR3 extends over 13 amino acids. Per germline, CDR1 SGHAT and CDR2 FQNNGV. Trimming shortened V by 2 bases and J by 6 bases, and 11 bases separated the two germline ends. The CDR3 sequence is CASSLRGLIEQYF. DNA for the CDR3: TGTGCCAGCAGCTTAAGGGGGTTAATCGAGCAGTACTTC.

The chain joins TRBV13 to TRBJ2-1; D is undetermined. V dropped 5 bases and J dropped 9 bases, with 14 bases sitting between them. The CDR3 length is 13 residues. Germline lookup yields CDR1 PRHDT and CDR2 FYEKMQ (reference sequence). The CDR3 reads CASSVRPIIEQFF. CDR3 DNA sequence: TGTGCCAGCAGCGTGCGTCCCATAATTGAGCAGTTCTTC. The whole variable domain, remainder taken from reference TRBV13 and TRBJ2-1, is AAGVIQSPRHLIKEKRETATLKCYPIPRHDTVYWYQQGPGQDPQFLISFYEKMQSDKGSIPDRFSAQQFSDYHSELNMSSLELGDSALYFCASSVRPIIEQFFGPGTRLTVL.

V is TRBV10-1 and J is TRBJ2-1; 8 bases are a match to TRBD2. With 0 bases clipped from V and 1 base from J, the junction kept 2 bases outside the gene matches. This CDR3 spans 16 amino acids. Germline-derived CDR1 and CDR2 are WNHNN and SYGVQD (reference sequence). CDR3 loop: CASSESPGGSYNEQFF. The CDR3 DNA is TGCGCCAGCAGTGAGTCGCCGGGGGGGTCCTACAATGAGCAGTTCTTC.

The chain carries TRBV9 and TRBJ2-1, with 11 bases identical to TRBD2. CDR3 size: 15 residues. Germline V gene sequence: CDR1 SGDLS, CDR2 YYNGEE. Losses at the gene ends were 5 bases for V and 9 bases for J; bases not matched to a gene: 10. The CDR3 reads CASRETSGIGSEQFF. The CDR3 DNA reads TGTGCCAGCAGGGAGACTAGCGGGATAGGTAGTGAGCAGTTCTTC.

This chain joins TRBV4-1 and TRBJ1-2, with a possible D match to TRBD1 (5 bases). This CDR3 spans 14 amino acids. The V end was cut by 1 base, the J end by 2 bases, with 8 bases between. Per germline, CDR1 MGHRA and CDR2 YSYEKL. CDR3 bases: TGCGCCAGCAGCCAAGTGGGGGGGAACTATGGCTACACCTTC. Protein sequence: CASSQVGGNYGYTF.

This rearrangement joins TRBV12-3 or TRBV12-4 to TRBJ2-5; D is perhaps TRBD1 (5 bases). The V gene lost 3 bases and the J gene lost 3 bases, with 5 bases spanning the gap. CDR3 size: 12 residues. The CDR3 bases are TGTGCCAGCAGTTTCAGGGAAGAGACCCAGTACTTC. Translating gives CASSFREETQYF.

The rearrangement joins TRBV7-3 to TRBJ2-2; D not resolved. V was pared by 2 bases and J by 0 bases, with 7 bases between. Germline-derived CDR1 and CDR2 are SGHTA and FQGTGA. The length of the CDR3 is 15 residues. The CDR3 sequence is CASSLLAANTGELFF. CDR3 coding DNA: TGTGCCAGCAGCTTACTGGCCGCGAACACCGGGGAGCTGTTTTTT.

The V and J genes are TRBV9 and TRBJ1-6; TRBD1 matches 7 bases. After removal of 3 bases from V and 0 bases from J, the junction contained 3 bases not matched to a gene. This CDR3 spans 16 amino acids. Germline loops: CDR1 SGDLS, CDR2 YYNGEE. The CDR3 is CASSGDSGSYNSPLHF. The CDR3 DNA sequence: TGTGCCAGCAGCGGGGACAGCGGCTCCTATAATTCACCCCTCCACTTT.

The chain links TRBV4-1 to TRBJ2-7, with D perhaps TRBD2 (5 bases). Germline CDR1 is MGHRA and CDR2 is YSYEKL. The CDR3 covers 11 residues. Trimming removed 1 base from V and 12 bases from J, with 10 bases in between. CDR3 sequence (DNA): TGCGCCAGCAGCCAAGTGGGAGCCTGGTACTTC. This sequence encodes CASSQVGAWYF.

Turning to this clone: This same CDR3 is encoded by further DNA sequences in the sample. V is TRBV11-3 and J is TRBJ1-1; D is unclear. The CDR3 totals 13 residues. Deletions cut 5 bases from V and 5 bases from J, with 12 bases between. Germline CDR1 SGHNT, CDR2 YENEEA. The CDR3 bases are TGTGCCAGCAGCCTGGGCCCAGGAACTGAAGCTTTCTTT. Its translation: CASSLGPGTEAFF.

This chain connects TRBV5-6 to TRBJ1-2; D is possibly TRBD1 (5 bases). Trimming stripped 0 bases from V and 12 bases from J, with 9 bases between. The CDR3 is 11 residues long. The V gene's germline CDR1 is SGHDT and CDR2 YYEEEE. The CDR3 DNA reads TGTGCCAGCAGCTTGGGGGGCCTGAACACCTTC. It encodes CASSLGGLNTF.